This T cell receptor beta chain was documented in a study of vaccination and CD4 T cells after COVID-19. Turning to the study itself: In culture, cells were exposed to overlapping spike peptides from SARS-CoV-2, HCoV-NL63, HCoV-OC43 and HCoV-229E. Culture controls were given either a CEFX pool, an HIV-1 Nef pool, or no peptide.

The treatment: roughly 11-day PBMC culture with coronavirus spike peptide pools or control peptides (ViraFEST assay). With peptide pools, ViraFEST first expanded antigen-specific T cells and afterwards sequenced their TCRs. The assay that was used to sequence DNA from cultured CD4+ T cells was the Oncomine TCR Beta short-read assay. TCRdb ran MiXCR on the PCR reads and lists one entry per CDR3 protein. The repertoire includes approximately 20,000 distinct CDR3 sequences, around 45% of them detected once, and about 7% sits in the top ten. Details on this clonotype: Its antigen remains unknown.

The CDR3 spans 15 residues. V lost 6 bases, J lost 8 bases, and 9 bases stayed unmatched. Looked up from germline, CDR1 is SEHNR and CDR2 is FQNEAQ (reference sequence). The specimen was CD4+ T cells from blood, cultured in vitro, collected after SARS-CoV-2 vaccination. This sequence originates from a human donor who had recovered from COVID-19. The chain is built from TRBV7-9 and TRBJ2-1; 11 bases line up with TRBD1. CDR3 loop: CASRRSRDRGYEQFF. The CDR3 DNA is TGTGCCAGCAGACGTAGCCGGGACAGGGGGTATGAGCAGTTCTTC.